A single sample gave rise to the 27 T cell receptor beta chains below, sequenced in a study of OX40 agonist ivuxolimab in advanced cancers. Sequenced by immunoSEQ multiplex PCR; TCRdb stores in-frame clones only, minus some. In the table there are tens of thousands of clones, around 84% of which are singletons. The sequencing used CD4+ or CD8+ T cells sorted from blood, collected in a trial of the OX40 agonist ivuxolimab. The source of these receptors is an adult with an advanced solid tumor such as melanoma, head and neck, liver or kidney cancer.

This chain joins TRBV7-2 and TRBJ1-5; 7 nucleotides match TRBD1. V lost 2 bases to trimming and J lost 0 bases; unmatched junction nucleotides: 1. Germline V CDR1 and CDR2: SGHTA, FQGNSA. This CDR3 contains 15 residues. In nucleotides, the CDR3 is TGTGCCAGCAGCTTACAGGGGGTTAGCAATCAGCCCCAGCATTTT. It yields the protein CASSLQGVSNQPQHF.

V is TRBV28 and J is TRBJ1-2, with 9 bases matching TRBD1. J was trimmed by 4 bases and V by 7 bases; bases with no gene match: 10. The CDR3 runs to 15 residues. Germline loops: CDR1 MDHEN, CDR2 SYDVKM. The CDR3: CASISRTGAFYGYTF. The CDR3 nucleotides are TGTGCCAGCATCTCCCGGACAGGGGCTTTCTATGGCTACACCTTC.

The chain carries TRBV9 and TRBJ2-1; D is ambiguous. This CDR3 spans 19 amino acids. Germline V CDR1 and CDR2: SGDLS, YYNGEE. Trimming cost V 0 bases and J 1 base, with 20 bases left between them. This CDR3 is CASSVVADGAGSSYNEQFF. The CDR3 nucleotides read TGTGCCAGCAGCGTAGTTGCAGACGGAGCAGGCAGTTCCTACAATGAGCAGTTCTTC.

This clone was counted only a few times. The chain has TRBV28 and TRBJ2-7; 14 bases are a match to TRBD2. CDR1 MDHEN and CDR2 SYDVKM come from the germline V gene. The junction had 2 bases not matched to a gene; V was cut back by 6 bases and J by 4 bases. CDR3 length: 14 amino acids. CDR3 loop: CASSRTSGRYEQYF. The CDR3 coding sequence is TGTGCCAGCAGCCGGACTAGCGGGAGGTACGAGCAGTACTTC.

In DNA form, the CDR3 reads TGTGCCAGCAGCCAAGAACCCCCAGCGGGGTTTACCTACAATGAGCAGTTCTTC. It translates to CASSQEPPAGFTYNEQFF. V and J are TRBV4-2 and TRBJ2-1; 7 nucleotides agree with TRBD2. J was trimmed by 2 bases and V by 0 bases; bases with no gene match: 10. Germline V gene sequence: CDR1 LGHNA, CDR2 YNFKEQ. The CDR3 is 18 amino acids.

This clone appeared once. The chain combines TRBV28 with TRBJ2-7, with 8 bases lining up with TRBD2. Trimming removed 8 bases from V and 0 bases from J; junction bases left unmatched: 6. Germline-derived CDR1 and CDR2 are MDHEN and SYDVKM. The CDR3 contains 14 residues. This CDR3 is CASSPSGSSYEQYF. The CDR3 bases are TGTGCCAGCTCCCCGAGCGGGAGCTCCTACGAGCAGTACTTC. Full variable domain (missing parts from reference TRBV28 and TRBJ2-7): DVKVTQSSRYLVKRTGEKVFLECVQDMDHENMFWYRQDPGLGLRLIYFSYDVKMKEKGDIPEGYSVSREKKERFSLILESASTNQTSMYLCASSPSGSSYEQYFGPGTRLTVT.

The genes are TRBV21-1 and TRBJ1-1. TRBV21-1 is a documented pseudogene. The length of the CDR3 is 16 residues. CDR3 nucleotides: TGTGCCAGCAGCAAAGGAAACCCACCGCCGAACACTGAAGCTTTCTTT. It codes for CASSKGNPPPNTEAFF.

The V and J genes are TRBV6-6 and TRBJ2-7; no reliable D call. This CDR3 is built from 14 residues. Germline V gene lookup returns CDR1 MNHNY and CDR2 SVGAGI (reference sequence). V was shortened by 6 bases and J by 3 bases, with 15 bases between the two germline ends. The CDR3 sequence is CASSELGQIYEQYF. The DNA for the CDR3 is TGTGCCAGCAGCGAACTTGGGCAGATCTACGAGCAGTACTTC.

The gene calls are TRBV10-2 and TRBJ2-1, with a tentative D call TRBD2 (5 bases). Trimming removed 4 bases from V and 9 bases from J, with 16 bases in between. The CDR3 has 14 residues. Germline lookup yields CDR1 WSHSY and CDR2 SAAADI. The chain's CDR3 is CASSAEGRISEQFF. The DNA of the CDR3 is TGCGCCAGCAGTGCAGAGGGCCGGATTAGTGAGCAGTTCTTC.

CDR3 protein: CASSLLPGTGANVLTF. In nucleotides, the CDR3 is TGTGCCAGCAGTTTGTTGCCAGGGACTGGGGCCAACGTCCTGACTTTC. This chain uses TRBV27 with TRBJ2-6; TRBD1 might be the D (5 bases). Germline V lookup: CDR1 MNHEY, CDR2 SMNVEV (reference sequence). The CDR3 is made up of 16 amino acids. The V gene lost 3 bases and the J gene lost 2 bases, with 11 bases spanning the gap.

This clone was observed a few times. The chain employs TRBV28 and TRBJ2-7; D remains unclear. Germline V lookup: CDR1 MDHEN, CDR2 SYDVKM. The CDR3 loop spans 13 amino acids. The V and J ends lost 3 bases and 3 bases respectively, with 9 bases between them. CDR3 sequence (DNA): TGTGCCAGCAGTTTTCCCGGATACTACGAGCAGTACTTC. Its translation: CASSFPGYYEQYF.

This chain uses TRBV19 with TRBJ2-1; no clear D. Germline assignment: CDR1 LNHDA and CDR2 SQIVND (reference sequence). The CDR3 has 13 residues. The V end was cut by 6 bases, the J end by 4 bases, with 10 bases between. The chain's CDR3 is CASRGRVYNEQFF. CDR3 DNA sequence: TGTGCCAGTAGGGGAAGGGTTTACAATGAGCAGTTCTTC.

DNA for the CDR3: TGTGCCAGCAGTCCAATCCTAGCGGGACAGGCCTACGAGCAGTACTTC. Translation gives CASSPILAGQAYEQYF. The chain is built from TRBV28 and TRBJ2-7; possible D gene TRBD2, 9 bases. The germline CDR1 and CDR2 sequences are MDHEN and SYDVKM. The CDR3 spans 16 residues. The V end was cut by 5 bases, the J end by 2 bases, with 19 bases between.

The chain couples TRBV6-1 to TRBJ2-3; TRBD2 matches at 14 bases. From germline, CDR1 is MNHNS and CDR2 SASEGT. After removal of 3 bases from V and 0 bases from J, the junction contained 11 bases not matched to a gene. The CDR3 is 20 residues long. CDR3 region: CASSDITGTSGSLSTDTQYF. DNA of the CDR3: TGTGCCAGCAGTGACATAACCGGGACTAGCGGGAGTCTTAGCACAGATACGCAGTATTTT.

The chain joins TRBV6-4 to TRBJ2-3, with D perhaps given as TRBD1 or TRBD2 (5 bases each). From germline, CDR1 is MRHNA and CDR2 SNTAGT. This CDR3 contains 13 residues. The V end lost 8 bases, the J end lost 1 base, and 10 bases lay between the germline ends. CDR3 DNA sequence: TGTGCCAGCGGGGACGGGGGCACAGATACGCAGTATTTT. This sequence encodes CASGDGGTDTQYF.

CDR3 protein: CASSYSVTANTGELFF. The DNA for the CDR3 is TGTGCCAGCAGTTACTCGGTCACCGCGAACACCGGGGAGCTGTTTTTT. This chain links TRBV6-6 with TRBJ2-2; D is undetermined. CDR1 and CDR2 (germline): MNHNY, SVGAGI (reference sequence). CDR3 size: 16 residues. Trimming stripped 0 bases from V and 0 bases from J, with 8 bases between.

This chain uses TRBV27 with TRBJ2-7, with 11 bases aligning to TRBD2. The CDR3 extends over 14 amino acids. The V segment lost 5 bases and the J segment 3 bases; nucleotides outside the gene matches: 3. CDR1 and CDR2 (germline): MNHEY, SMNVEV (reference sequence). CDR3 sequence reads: CASSPGTSGYEQYF. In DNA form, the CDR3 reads TGTGCCAGCAGTCCGGGGACTAGCGGCTACGAGCAGTACTTC.

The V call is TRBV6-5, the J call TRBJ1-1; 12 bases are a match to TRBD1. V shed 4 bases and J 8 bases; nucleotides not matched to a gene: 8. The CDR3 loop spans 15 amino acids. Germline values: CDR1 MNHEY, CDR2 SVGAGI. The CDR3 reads CASSWDRGRTTEAFF. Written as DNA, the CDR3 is TGTGCCAGCAGTTGGGACAGGGGGCGCACGACGGAAGCTTTCTTT.

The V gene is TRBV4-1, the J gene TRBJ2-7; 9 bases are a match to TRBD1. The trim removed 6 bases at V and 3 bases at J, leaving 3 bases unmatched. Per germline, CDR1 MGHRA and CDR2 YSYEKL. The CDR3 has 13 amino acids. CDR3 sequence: CASRKGQGYEQYF. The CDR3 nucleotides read TGCGCCAGCAGGAAGGGACAGGGCTACGAGCAGTACTTC.

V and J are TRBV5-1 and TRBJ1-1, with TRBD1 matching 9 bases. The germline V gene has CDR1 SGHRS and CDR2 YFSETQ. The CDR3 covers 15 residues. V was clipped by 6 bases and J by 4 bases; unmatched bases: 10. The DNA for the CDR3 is TGCGCCAGCACCCGATCGACAGGGGGTTCCACTGAAGCTTTCTTT. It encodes CASTRSTGGSTEAFF. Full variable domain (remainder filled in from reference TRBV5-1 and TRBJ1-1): KAGVTQTPRYLIKTRGQQVTLSCSPISGHRSVSWYQQTPGQGLQFLFEYFSETQRNKGNFPGRFSGRQFSNSRSEMNVSTLELGDSALYLCASTRSTGGSTEAFFGQGTRLTVV.

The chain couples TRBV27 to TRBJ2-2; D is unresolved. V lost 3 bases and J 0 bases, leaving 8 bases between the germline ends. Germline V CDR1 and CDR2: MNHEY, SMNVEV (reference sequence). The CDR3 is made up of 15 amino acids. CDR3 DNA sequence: TGTGCCAGCAGTTTCTACTTTGCGAACACCGGGGAGCTGTTTTTT. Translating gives CASSFYFANTGELFF.

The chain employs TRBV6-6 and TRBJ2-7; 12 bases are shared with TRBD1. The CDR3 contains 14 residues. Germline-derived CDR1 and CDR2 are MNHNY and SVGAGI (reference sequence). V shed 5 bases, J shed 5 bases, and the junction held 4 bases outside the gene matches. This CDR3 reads CASSHGTGGDEQYF. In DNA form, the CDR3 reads TGTGCCAGCAGTCACGGGACAGGGGGCGACGAGCAGTACTTC.

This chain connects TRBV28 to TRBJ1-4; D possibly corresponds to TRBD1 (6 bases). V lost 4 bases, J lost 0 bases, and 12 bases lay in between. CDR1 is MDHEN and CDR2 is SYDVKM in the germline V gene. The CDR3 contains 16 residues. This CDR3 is CASSSTAGATNEKLFF. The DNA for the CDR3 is TGTGCCAGCAGTTCAACTGCAGGGGCAACTAATGAAAAACTGTTTTTT.

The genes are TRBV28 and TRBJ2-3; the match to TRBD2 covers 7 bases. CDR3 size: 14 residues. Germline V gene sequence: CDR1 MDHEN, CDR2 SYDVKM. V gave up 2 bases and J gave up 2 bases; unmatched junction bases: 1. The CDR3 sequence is CASSLGTITDTQYF. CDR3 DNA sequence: TGTGCCAGCAGTTTAGGGACTATCACAGATACGCAGTATTTT.

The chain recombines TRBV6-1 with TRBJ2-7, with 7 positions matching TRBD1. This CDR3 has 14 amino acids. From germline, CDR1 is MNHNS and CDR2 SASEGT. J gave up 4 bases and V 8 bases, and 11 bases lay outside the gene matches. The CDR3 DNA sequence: TGTGCCAGCGGTAGGAGACAGGGTTTGTACGAGCAGTACTTC. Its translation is CASGRRQGLYEQYF.

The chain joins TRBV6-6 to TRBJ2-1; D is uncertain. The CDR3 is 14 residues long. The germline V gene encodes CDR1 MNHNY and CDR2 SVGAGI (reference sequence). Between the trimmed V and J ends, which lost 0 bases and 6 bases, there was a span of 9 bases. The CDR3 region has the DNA TGTGCCAGCAGTTACTCCAGCGTGGGCAATGAGCAGTTCTTC. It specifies CASSYSSVGNEQFF.

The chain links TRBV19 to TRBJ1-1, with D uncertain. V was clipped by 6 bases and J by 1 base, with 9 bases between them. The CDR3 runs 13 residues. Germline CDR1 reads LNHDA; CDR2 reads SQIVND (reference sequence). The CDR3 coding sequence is TGTGCCAGTAGCCTGAACAGGAACACTGAAGCTTTCTTT. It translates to CASSLNRNTEAFF.